This T cell receptor (beta chain) appears in the sequencing data of a study of technical replicates of blood from a handful of donors (dated by TCRdb to about 2017). Receptors were amplified or captured by the immunoSEQ multiplex PCR assay. TCRdb stores this immuneACCESS table with in-frame sequences only. Part of the clones is absent; in the studies checked, under half of the shortfall reflects unresolved V genes, and no reason is known for the rest. Within this sample are about 53,000 clones, with around 84% of them counted one time only. The ten largest clones add up to 5.5% to 6.5% of the sample. The CDR1 and CDR2 encoded by the germline V gene are SGDLS and YYNGEE. Trimming costs V 0 bases and J 3 bases, and their ends lie 7 bases apart. Measured from the cysteine to the phenylalanine, the CDR3 is 15 residues long. Here the CDR3 DNA is all that survives: 45 bases in frame from base 1. Notes on this clone: The antigen it binds to is not known. The record has no base qualities; no much larger clone is one base away.

The sample consisted of PBMCs. The receptor was derived from a human donor in good health. Some clones in this sample may be carry-over from other donors' samples. This receptor chain uses TRBV9 and TRBJ1-6; confidence is insufficient to name the D gene. DNA sequence: TGTGCCAGCAGCGTAGAACCCGGCTATAATTCACCCCTCCACTTT. It codes for CASSVEPGYNSPLHF.